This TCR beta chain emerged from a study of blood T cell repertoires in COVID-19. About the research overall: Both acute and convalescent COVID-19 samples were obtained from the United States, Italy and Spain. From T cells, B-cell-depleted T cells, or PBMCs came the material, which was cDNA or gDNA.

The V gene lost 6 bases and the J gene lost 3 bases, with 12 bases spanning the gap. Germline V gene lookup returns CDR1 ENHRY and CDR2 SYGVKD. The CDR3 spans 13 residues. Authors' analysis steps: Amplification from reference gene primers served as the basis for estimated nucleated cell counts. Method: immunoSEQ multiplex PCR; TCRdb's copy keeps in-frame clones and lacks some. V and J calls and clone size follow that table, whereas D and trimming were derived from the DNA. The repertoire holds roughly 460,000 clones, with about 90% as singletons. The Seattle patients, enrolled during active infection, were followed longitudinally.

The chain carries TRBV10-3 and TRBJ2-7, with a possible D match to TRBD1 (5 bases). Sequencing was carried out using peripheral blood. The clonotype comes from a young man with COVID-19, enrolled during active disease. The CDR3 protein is CAIRGNQGYEQYF. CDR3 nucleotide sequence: TGTGCCATCAGGGGGAACCAGGGCTACGAGCAGTACTTC.